The clone carrying this T cell receptor beta chain was detected a few times. What it binds is not known. This sample was included in a study of beta chain features in type 1 diabetes. Regarding the study as a whole: For Type 1 diabetes patients, all four CD4+ subsets carried TCRB CDR3s that were moderately but significantly shorter.

CDR1 SGDLS and CDR2 YYNGEE come from the germline V gene. Trimming removed 0 bases from V and 4 bases from J, with 13 bases in between. CDR3 length: 15 amino acids. There was one heparinised blood draw per donor, averaging roughly 0.12 L. Sorted CD4+ subsets: naive, central memory, regulatory, stem cell-like memory (CD45RO/CCR7/CD25/CD127/CD95/CD27 panel). As every portion of the isolated RNA was reverse transcribed, the sequencing read expressed TCRB transcripts. Sequencing was performed with immunoSEQ multiplex PCR; in TCRdb, only in-frame clones are kept and a portion is missing. This repertoire shows 350,000 to 400,000 clones, 10% to 15% found once; its top ten account for 0.0095% to 0.011%.

The receptor was derived from a woman between 18 and 30 years old with type 1 diabetes. The chain employs TRBV9 and TRBJ2-5; TRBD1 might be the D (6 bases). Sequencing was performed on naive CD4+ T cells from blood. CDR3: CASSVGAGGVETQYF. In DNA, the CDR3 is TGTGCCAGCAGCGTAGGGGCTGGGGGCGTAGAGACCCAGTACTTC.